The following is a T cell receptor beta chain sequence with its context. Method: immunoSEQ multiplex PCR; TCRdb's copy keeps in-frame clones and lacks some. The repertoire holds about 140,000 clones, with about four fifths as singletons. This entry belongs to a study of blood T cell repertoires in COVID-19. Study background: Some COVID-19 samples were acute and others convalescent; all came from the United States, Italy and Spain.

The sample was PBMCs or T cells enriched from blood (not recorded which). The sequence was collected from a young woman who had been exposed to COVID-19.

The CDR3 bases are TGCGCCAGCAGCGTATTAGCGGGAGGCGGGATGGGTGAGCAGTTCTTC. Encoded protein: CASSVLAGGGMGEQFF. This chain joins TRBV5-1 and TRBJ2-1; 10 nucleotides align to TRBD2. Trimming took 4 bases from V and 9 from J; bases not matched to a gene: 13. Germline assignment: CDR1 SGHRS and CDR2 YFSETQ. There are 16 residues in the CDR3.